These T cell receptor beta chains were read from a single sample in a study of T-cell reconstitution after alpha-beta-depleted transplantation in children. TCRdb processed the PCR reads anew with MiXCR; each CDR3 protein has one entry. The table lists fewer than 550,000 distinct CDR3 sequences, more than 9.5% of them singletons. This specimen was PBMCs, mostly from graft donor cells, taken 180 days after TCRalphabeta/CD19-depleted stem cell transplant. Receptors originate from a female patient aged 2-10 years who had a stem cell transplant for aplastic anemia, so the T cells may come from the graft donor. CDR3s include the opening cysteine and the closing phenylalanine or tryptophan. Each record gives: D gene, J gene, clone size, V gene, CDR3 protein, CDR3 DNA. The D gene is left open where the match is weak. Clone size is given for some rows only: seen once, a few or many times, or a class if the clone is expanded.

>TRBD1|TRBJ2-1|few|TRBV5-1
CASTPTGTGGADEQFF
TGCGCCAGCACCCCAACCGGGACAGGGGGCGCGGATGAGCAGTTCTTC
>NA|TRBJ2-1|NA|TRBV28
CASSSLPGSSGSSYNEQFF
TGTGCCAGCAGTTCCCTGCCGGGGTCGAGCGGAAGCTCCTACAATGAGCAGTTCTTC
>TRBD1|TRBJ2-5|few|TRBV4-1
CASSDRGPQETQYF
TGCGCCAGCAGTGACAGGGGTCCGCAAGAGACCCAGTACTTC
>NA|TRBJ2-7|NA|TRBV7-9
CASSLERARSYEQYF
TGTGCCAGCAGCTTAGAAAGGGCTAGGAGCTACGAGCAGTACTTC
>NA|TRBJ1-1|many|TRBV12-3/TRBV12-4
CASSPPGRGDTEAFF
TGTGCCAGCAGTCCTCCAGGTCGGGGGGACACTGAAGCTTTCTTT
>NA|TRBJ2-7|few|TRBV20-1
CSASGRRGEQYF
TGCAGTGCTAGCGGGAGAAGGGGCGAGCAGTACTTC
>NA|TRBJ2-3|few|TRBV28
CASSLFWGTPEADDTQYF
TGTGCCAGCAGTTTATTCTGGGGGACTCCCGAAGCAGACGATACGCAGTATTTT
>NA|TRBJ2-1|few|TRBV5-1
CASSGPLGPSYNEQFF
TGCGCCAGCAGCGGCCCCTTGGGGCCCTCCTACAATGAGCAGTTCTTC
>NA|TRBJ1-6|NA|TRBV7-2
CASSPRDIYNSPLHF
TGTGCCAGCAGCCCCCGGGACATTTATAATTCACCCCTCCACTTT
>TRBD2|TRBJ2-5|few|TRBV20-1
CSAREPSGQETQYF
TGCAGTGCTAGAGAGCCTAGCGGACAAGAGACCCAGTACTTC
>NA|TRBJ1-1|few|TRBV29-1
CSVEGRNTEAFF
TGCAGCGTTGAAGGCCGGAACACTGAAGCTTTCTTT
>NA|TRBJ1-2|NA|TRBV7-2
CASSSTGGQAGYTF
TGTGCCAGCAGCTCAACTGGGGGGCAGGCTGGCTACACCTTC
>TRBD2|TRBJ2-5|NA|TRBV5-1
CASSLEVPAGVGETQYF
TGCGCCAGCAGCTTGGAGGTACCAGCGGGAGTAGGAGAGACCCAGTACTTC
>TRBD2|TRBJ2-1|NA|TRBV7-8
CASSSTTSGGSYNEQFF
TGTGCCAGCAGCTCAACTACTAGCGGCGGCTCCTACAATGAGCAGTTCTTC
>NA|TRBJ2-1|few|TRBV20-1
CRGQWRLANSILTYNEQFF
TGCAGGGGACAGTGGAGACTAGCCAACTCCATCTTAACCTACAATGAGCAGTTCTTC
>NA|TRBJ1-5|NA|TRBV18
CASSPPTAINQPQHF
TGTGCCAGCTCACCACCGACAGCTATCAATCAGCCCCAGCATTTT
>NA|TRBJ2-5|NA|TRBV12-3/TRBV12-4
CASSLRRPRETQYF
TGTGCCAGCAGTCTCAGGAGGCCAAGGGAGACCCAGTACTTC
>NA|TRBJ1-1|NA|TRBV20-1
CSARKSNMNTEAFF
TGCAGTGCTAGAAAGAGCAACATGAACACTGAAGCTTTCTTT
>TRBD1|TRBJ2-1|few|TRBV7-2
CASSLTWTGNNEQFF
TGTGCCAGCAGCTTAACGTGGACAGGGAACAATGAGCAGTTCTTC
>TRBD1|TRBJ2-5|few|TRBV5-8
CASSNGQVRQETQYF
TGTGCCAGCAGCAACGGACAGGTCCGCCAAGAGACCCAGTACTTC
>NA|TRBJ2-7|few|TRBV18
CASSPQRDEQYF
TGTGCCAGCTCTCCCCAGCGGGACGAGCAGTACTTC
>NA|TRBJ2-7|many|TRBV12-3/TRBV12-4
CASSPNYEQYF
TGTGCCAGCAGTCCTAACTACGAGCAGTACTTC